The TCR beta chain described here comes from a study of a mutant IDH1 vaccine in newly diagnosed glioma. For the study at large: Patients got radiotherapy, temozolomide, or both beforehand, and most got both. At week 47 came visit V13, while visit V12 had come at week 35.

With 4 bases removed from V and 4 bases from J, the gap between germline ends came to 19 bases. This CDR3 comprises 16 residues. Germline V lookup: CDR1 LNHNV, CDR2 YYDKDF (reference sequence). Profiling relied on immunoSEQ multiplex PCR, and the TCRdb table lists in-frame clones only, not all of them. The table shows roughly 43,000 clones, with around 82% occurring only once. Time point of the sample: week 47, end of study. A 20-mer mutant IDH1 peptide at 300 ug was injected subcutaneously with topical imiquimod. Patients received eight vaccinations in weeks 1, 3, 5, 7, 11, 15, 19, 23. Astrocytomas found in donors were new, WHO grade 3 or 4, IDH1-mutant and ATRX-lost. Concerning this clone: Its antigen is unknown.

The receptor's source is a man younger than 35 with glioma. Some clones in this sample may be carry-over from other donors' samples. The source material was PBMCs, sampled from a glioma patient whose treatment included an IDH1 peptide vaccine. The chain recombines TRBV15 with TRBJ1-1; no clear D gene. The CDR3 sequence: CATSNFGVGSGTEAFF. DNA of the CDR3: TGTGCCACCAGCAACTTTGGGGTCGGGAGCGGCACTGAAGCTTTCTTT.